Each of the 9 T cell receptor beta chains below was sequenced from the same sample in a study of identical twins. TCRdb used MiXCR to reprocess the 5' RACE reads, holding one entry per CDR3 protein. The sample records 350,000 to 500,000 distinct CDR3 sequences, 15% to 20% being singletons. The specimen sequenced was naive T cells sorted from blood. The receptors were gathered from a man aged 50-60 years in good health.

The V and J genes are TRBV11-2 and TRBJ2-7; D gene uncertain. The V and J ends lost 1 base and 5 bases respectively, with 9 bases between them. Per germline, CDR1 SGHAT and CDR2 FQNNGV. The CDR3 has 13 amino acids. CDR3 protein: CASSLVENDEQYF. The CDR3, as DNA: TGTGCCAGCAGCTTAGTGGAAAATGACGAGCAGTACTTC.

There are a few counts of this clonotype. CDR3 coding DNA: TGTGCCAGCACCATCGGGGGCCTCTACAATGAGCAGTTCTTC. Protein: CASTIGGLYNEQFF. The chain has TRBV11-2 and TRBJ2-1, with D perhaps being TRBD1 or TRBD2 (6 bases each). The CDR3 consists of 14 residues. The V end was cut by 7 bases, the J end by 3 bases, with 13 bases between. Germline lookup yields CDR1 SGHAT and CDR2 FQNNGV. Full variable domain (missing parts from reference TRBV11-2 and TRBJ2-1): EAGVAQSPRYKIIEKRQSVAFWCNPISGHATLYWYQQILGQGPKLLIQFQNNGVVDDSQLPKDRFSAERLKGVDSTLKIQPAKLEDSAVYLCASTIGGLYNEQFFGPGTRLTVL.

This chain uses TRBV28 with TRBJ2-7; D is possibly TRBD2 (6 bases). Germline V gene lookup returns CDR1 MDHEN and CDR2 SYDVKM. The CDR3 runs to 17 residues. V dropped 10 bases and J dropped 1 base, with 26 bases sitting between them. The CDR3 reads CATKVGVGGRESYEQYF. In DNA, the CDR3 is TGTGCCACCAAAGTGGGGGTGGGGGGTCGCGAATCCTACGAGCAGTACTTC.

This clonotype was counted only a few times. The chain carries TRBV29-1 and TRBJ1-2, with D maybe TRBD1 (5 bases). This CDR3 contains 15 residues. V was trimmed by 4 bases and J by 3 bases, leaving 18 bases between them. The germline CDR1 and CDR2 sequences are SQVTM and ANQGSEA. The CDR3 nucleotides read TGCAGCGTTGGGGTCTTCCGGGGCCTGGACTATGGCTACACCTTC. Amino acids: CSVGVFRGLDYGYTF.

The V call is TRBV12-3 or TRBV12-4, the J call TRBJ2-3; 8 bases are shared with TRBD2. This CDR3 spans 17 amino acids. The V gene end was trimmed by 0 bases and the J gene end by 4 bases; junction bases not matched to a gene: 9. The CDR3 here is CASSLAPIAGHSDTQYF. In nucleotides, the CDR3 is TGTGCCAGCAGTTTAGCCCCAATAGCGGGGCACTCAGATACGCAGTATTTT.

The DNA of the CDR3 is TGTGCCATCAGTGGCCGGCTAGCGGGGCCAGATACGCAGTATTTT. It specifies CAISGRLAGPDTQYF. The chain recombines TRBV10-3 with TRBJ2-3; 9 nucleotides match TRBD2. This CDR3 is 15 amino acids long. V gave up 4 bases and J gave up 4 bases; unmatched junction bases: 6. In germline, CDR1 is ENHRY, CDR2 SYGVKD.

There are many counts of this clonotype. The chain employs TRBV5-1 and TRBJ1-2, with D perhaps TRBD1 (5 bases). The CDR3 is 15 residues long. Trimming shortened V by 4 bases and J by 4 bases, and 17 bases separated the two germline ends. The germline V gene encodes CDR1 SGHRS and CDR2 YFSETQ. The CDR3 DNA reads TGCGCCAGCAGCCCGCACGCCGGGGGAGCCTATGGCTACACCTTC. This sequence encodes CASSPHAGGAYGYTF.

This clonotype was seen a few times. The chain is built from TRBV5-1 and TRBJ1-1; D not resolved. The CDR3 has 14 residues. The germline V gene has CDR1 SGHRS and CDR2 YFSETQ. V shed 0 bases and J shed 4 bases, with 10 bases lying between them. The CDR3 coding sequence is TGCGCCAGCAGCTTGGCCGGGGATATCACTGAAGCTTTCTTT. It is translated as CASSLAGDITEAFF.

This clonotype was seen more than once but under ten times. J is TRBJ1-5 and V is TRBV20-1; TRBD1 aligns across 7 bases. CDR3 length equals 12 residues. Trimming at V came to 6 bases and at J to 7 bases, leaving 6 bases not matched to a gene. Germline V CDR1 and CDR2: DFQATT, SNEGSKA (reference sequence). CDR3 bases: TGCAGTGCCATCGACAGGGCCCAGCCCCAGCATTTT. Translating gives CSAIDRAQPQHF.